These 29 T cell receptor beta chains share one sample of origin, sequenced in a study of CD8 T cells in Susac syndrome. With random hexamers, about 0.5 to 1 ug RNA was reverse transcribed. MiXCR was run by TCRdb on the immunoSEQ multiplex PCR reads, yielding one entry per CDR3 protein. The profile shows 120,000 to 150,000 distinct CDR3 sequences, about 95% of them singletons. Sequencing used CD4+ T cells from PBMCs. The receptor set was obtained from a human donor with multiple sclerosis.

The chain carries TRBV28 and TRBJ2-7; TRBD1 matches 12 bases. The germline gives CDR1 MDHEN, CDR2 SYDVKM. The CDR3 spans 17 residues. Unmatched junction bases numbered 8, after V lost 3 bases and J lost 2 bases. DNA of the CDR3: TGTGCCAGCAGTTTGGTATCCGGGACAGGGGGCACCTACGAGCAGTACTTC. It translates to CASSLVSGTGGTYEQYF. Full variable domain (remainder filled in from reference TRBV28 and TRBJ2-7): DVKVTQSSRYLVKRTGEKVFLECVQDMDHENMFWYRQDPGLGLRLIYFSYDVKMKEKGDIPEGYSVSREKKERFSLILESASTNQTSMYLCASSLVSGTGGTYEQYFGPGTRLTVT.

The CDR3 sequence is CATSSGTSDSGANVLTF. The CDR3 bases are TGTGCCACCAGCAGCGGGACTTCCGACTCTGGGGCCAACGTCCTGACTTTC. This sequence joins TRBV15 and TRBJ2-6; TRBD2 is a possible D gene (6 bases). The CDR3 sequence is 17 residues long. The V end lost 3 bases, the J end lost 0 bases, and 12 bases lay between the germline ends. CDR1 and CDR2 (germline): LNHNV, YYDKDF (reference sequence).

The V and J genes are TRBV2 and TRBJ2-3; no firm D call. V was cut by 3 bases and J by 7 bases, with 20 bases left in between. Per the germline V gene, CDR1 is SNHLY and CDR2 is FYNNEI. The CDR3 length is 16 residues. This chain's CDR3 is CASSEGSASLGNTQYF. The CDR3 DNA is TGTGCCAGCAGTGAGGGGTCTGCAAGCTTAGGGAATACGCAGTATTTT.

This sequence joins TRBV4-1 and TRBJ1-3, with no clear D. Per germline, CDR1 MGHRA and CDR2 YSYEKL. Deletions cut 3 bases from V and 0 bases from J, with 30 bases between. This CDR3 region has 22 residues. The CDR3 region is CASSQAGRSSPRRPFSGNTIYF. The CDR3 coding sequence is TGCGCCAGCAGCCAGGCGGGCAGATCCAGTCCCCGACGGCCATTCTCTGGAAACACCATATATTTT.

This CDR3 is CASSIRTGQAAFF. The CDR3 nucleotides read TGTGCCAGCAGTATACGGACAGGTCAGGCAGCTTTCTTT. The rearrangement uses TRBV2 and TRBJ1-1; 7 bases are shared with TRBD1. The CDR3 has 13 residues. Trimming took 5 bases from V and 10 from J; bases not matched to a gene: 10. Germline CDR1 SNHLY, CDR2 FYNNEI.

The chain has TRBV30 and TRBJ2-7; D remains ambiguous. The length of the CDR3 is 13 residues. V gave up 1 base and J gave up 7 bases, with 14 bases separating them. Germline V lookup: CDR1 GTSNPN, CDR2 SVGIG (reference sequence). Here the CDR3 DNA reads TGTGCCTGGAGTGGGATATCTATCGGGGAGCAGTACTTC. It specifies CAWSGISIGEQYF.

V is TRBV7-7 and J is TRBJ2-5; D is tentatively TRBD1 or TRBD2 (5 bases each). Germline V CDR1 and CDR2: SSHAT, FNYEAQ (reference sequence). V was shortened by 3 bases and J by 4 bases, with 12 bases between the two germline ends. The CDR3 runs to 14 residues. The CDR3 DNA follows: TGTGCCAGCAGCTTCCGGGGCCGGGTAGAGACCCAGTACTTC. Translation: CASSFRGRVETQYF. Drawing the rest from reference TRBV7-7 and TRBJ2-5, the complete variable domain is GAGVSQSPRYKVTKRGQDVTLRCDPISSHATLYWYQQALGQGPEFLTYFNYEAQPDKSGLPSDRFSAERPEGSISTLTIQRTEQRDSAMYRCASSFRGRVETQYFGPGTRLLVL.

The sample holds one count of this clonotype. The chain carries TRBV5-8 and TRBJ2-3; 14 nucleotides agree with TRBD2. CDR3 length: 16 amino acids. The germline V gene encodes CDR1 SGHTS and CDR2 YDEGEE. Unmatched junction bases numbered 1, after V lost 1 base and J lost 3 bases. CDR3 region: CASSLWTSGGTDTQYF. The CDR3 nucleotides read TGTGCCAGCAGCTTGTGGACTAGCGGGGGGACAGATACGCAGTATTTT. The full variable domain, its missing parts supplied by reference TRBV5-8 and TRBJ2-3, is EAGVTQSPTHLIKTRGQQATLRCSPISGHTSVYWYQQALGLGLQFLLWYDEGEERNRGNFPPRFSGRQFPNYSSELNVNALELEDSALYLCASSLWTSGGTDTQYFGPGTRLTVL.

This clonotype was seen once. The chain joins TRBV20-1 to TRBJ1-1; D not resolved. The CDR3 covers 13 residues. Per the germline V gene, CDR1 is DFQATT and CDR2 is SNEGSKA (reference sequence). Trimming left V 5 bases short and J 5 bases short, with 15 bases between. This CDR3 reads CSAYHPGKTEAFF. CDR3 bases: TGCAGTGCTTACCATCCGGGAAAGACTGAAGCTTTCTTT.

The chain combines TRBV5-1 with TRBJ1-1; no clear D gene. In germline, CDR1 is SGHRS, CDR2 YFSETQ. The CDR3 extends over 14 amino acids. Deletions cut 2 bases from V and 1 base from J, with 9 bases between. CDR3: CASSFGDGNTEAFF. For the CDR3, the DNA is TGCGCCAGCAGCTTTGGGGATGGGAACACTGAAGCTTTCTTT. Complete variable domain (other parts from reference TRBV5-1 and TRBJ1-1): KAGVTQTPRYLIKTRGQQVTLSCSPISGHRSVSWYQQTPGQGLQFLFEYFSETQRNKGNFPGRFSGRQFSNSRSEMNVSTLELGDSALYLCASSFGDGNTEAFFGQGTRLTVV.

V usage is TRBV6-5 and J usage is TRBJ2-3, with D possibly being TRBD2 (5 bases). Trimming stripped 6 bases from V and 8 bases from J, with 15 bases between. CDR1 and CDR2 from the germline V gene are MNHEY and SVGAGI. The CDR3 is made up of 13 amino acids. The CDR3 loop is CASSYEAGGTQYF. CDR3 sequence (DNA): TGTGCCAGCAGCTATGAGGCGGGCGGTACGCAGTATTTT.

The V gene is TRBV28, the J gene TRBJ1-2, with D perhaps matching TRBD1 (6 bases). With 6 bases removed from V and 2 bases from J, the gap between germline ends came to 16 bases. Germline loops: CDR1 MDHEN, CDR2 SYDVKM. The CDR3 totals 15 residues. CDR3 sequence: CASSPLDRSNYGYTF. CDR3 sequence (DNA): TGTGCCAGCAGCCCACTAGACAGGAGCAACTATGGCTACACCTTC.

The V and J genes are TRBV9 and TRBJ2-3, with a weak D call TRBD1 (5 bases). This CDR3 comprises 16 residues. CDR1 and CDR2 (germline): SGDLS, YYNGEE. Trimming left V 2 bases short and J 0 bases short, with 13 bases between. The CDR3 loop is CASSVFYGQSTDTQYF. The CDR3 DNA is TGTGCCAGCAGCGTTTTTTACGGACAAAGCACAGATACGCAGTATTTT.

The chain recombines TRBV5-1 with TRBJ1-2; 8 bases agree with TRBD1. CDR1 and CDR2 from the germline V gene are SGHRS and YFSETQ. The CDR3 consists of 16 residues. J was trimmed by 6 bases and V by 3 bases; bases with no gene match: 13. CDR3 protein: CASSSSTGALRDGYTF. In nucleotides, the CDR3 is TGCGCCAGCAGCTCTTCGACAGGGGCGTTGAGGGATGGCTACACCTTC.

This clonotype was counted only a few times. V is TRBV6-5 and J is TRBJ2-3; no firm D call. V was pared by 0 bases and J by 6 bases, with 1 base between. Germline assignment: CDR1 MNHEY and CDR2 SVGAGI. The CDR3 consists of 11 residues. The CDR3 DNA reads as TGTGCCAGCAGTTACTCCGATACGCAGTATTTT. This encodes CASSYSDTQYF.

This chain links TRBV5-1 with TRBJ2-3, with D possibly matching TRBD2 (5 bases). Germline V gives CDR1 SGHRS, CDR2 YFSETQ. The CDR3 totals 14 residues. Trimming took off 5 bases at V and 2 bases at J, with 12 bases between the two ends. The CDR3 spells CASSSGLPTDTQYF. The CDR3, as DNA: TGCGCCAGCAGTTCCGGACTCCCCACAGATACGCAGTATTTT.

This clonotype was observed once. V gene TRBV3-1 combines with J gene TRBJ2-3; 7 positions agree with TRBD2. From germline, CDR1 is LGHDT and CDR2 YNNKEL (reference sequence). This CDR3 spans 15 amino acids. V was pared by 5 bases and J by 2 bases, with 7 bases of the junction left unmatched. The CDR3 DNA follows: TGTGCCAGCAGCGCCCTAGCGGCACTCACAGATACGCAGTATTTT. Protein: CASSALAALTDTQYF.

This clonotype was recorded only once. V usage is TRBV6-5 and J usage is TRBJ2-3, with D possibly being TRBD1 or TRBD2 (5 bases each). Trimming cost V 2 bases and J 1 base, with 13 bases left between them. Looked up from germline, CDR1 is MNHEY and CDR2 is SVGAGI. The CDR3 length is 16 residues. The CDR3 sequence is CASSYGFGTGTDTQYF. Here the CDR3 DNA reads TGTGCCAGCAGTTACGGGTTCGGGACGGGCACAGATACGCAGTATTTT.

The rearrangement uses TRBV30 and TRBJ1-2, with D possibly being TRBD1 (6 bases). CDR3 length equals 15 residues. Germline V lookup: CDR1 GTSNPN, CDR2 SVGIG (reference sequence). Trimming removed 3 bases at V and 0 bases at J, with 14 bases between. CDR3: CAWRLTGASNYGYTF. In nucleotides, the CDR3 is TGTGCCTGGAGATTGACAGGAGCGTCTAACTATGGCTACACCTTC.

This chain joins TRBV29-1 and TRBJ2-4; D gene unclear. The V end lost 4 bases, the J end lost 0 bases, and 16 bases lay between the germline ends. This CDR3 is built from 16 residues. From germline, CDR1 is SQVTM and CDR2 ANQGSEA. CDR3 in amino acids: CSVVWGTDLAKNIQYF. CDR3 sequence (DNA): TGCAGCGTTGTTTGGGGAACTGATCTAGCCAAAAACATTCAGTACTTC.

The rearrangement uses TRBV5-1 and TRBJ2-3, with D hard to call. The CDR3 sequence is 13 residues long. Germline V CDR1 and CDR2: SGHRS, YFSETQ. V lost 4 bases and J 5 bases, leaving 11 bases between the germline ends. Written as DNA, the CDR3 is TGCGCCAGCAGCCTGGTTCCCCAAGATACGCAGTATTTT. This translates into CASSLVPQDTQYF.

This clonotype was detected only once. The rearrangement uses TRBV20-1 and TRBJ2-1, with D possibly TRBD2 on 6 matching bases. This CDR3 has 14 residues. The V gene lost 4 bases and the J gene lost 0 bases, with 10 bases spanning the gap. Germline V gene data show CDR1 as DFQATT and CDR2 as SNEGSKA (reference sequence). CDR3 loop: CSAIAESSYNEQFF. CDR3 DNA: TGCAGTGCTATAGCGGAGAGCTCCTACAATGAGCAGTTCTTC.

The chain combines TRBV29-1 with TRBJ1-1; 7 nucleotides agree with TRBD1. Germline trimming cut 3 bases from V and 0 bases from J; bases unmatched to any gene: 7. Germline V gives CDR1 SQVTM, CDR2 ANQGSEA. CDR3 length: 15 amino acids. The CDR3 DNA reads TGCAGCGTTGATAGGGGGCAAGTACTGAACACTGAAGCTTTCTTT. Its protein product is CSVDRGQVLNTEAFF.

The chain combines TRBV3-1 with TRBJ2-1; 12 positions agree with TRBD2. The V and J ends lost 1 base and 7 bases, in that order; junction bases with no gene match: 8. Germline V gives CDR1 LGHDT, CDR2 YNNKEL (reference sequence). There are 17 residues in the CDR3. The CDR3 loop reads CASSQVAGTSGLNEQFF. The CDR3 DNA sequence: TGTGCCAGCAGCCAAGTAGCCGGGACTAGCGGGCTTAATGAGCAGTTCTTC.

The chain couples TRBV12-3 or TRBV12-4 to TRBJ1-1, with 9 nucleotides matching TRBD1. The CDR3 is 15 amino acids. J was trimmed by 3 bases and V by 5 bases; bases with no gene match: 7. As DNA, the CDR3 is TGTGCCAGCAGTATATCCGGGACAGGGCACACTGAAGCTTTCTTT. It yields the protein CASSISGTGHTEAFF.

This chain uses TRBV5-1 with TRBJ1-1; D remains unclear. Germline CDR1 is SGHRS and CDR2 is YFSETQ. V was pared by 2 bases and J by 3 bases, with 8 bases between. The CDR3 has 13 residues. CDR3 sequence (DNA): TGCGCCAGCAGCTTAGACGGCTACACTGAAGCTTTCTTT. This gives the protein CASSLDGYTEAFF.

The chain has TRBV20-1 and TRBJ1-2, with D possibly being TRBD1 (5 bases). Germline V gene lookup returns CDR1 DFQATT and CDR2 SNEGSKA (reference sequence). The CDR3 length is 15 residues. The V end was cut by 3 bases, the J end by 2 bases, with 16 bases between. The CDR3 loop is CSASTGGWVNYGYTF. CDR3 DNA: TGCAGTGCTAGCACAGGAGGTTGGGTGAACTATGGCTACACCTTC.

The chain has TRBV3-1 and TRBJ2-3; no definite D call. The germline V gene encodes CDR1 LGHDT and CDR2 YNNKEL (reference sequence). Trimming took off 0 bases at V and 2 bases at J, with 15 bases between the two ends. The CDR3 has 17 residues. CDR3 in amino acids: CASSQEGRTWTTDTQYF. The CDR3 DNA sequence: TGTGCCAGCAGCCAAGAGGGCAGGACCTGGACCACAGATACGCAGTATTTT.

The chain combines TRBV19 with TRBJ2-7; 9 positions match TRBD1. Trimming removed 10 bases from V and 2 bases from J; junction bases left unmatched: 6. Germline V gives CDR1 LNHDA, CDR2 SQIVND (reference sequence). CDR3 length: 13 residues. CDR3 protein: CATGTGNPYEQYF. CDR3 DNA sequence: TGTGCCACTGGGACAGGGAATCCCTACGAGCAGTACTTC. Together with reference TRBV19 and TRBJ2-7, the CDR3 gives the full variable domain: DGGITQSPKYLFRKEGQNVTLSCEQNLNHDAMYWYRQDPGQGLRLIYYSQIVNDFQKGDIAEGYSVSREKKESFPLTVTSAQKNPTAFYLCATGTGNPYEQYFGPGTRLTVT.